The 15 T cell receptor beta chains below were found in one sample sequenced in a study of cytomegalovirus exposure and HLA in healthy donors. Use of 60 Vbeta and 13 Jbeta primers characterized the PCR. Libraries were prepared by immunoSEQ multiplex PCR; TCRdb keeps only in-frame clonotypes and omits some of them. The table for this sample gives around 97,000 clones. The source material was PBMCs. The receptor source for this set is a man in his forties or fifties in good health and CMV-seronegative.

The chain couples TRBV18 to TRBJ1-2, with a weak D call TRBD1 (5 bases). Looked up from germline, CDR1 is KGHSH and CDR2 is LQKENI. CDR3 size: 14 residues. V was pared by 6 bases and J by 3 bases, with 14 bases between. This chain's CDR3 is CASSVAQGDYGYTF. CDR3 bases: TGTGCCAGCTCGGTGGCTCAAGGGGACTATGGCTACACCTTC. Supplemented by reference TRBV18 and TRBJ1-2, the full variable domain reads NAGVMQNPRHLVRRRGQEARLRCSPMKGHSHVYWYRQLPEEGLKFMVYLQKENIIDESGMPKERFSAEFPKEGPSILRIQQVVRGDSAAYFCASSVAQGDYGYTFGSGTRLTVV.

The chain links TRBV7-2 to TRBJ2-1; no clear D. The length of the CDR3 is 15 residues. V lost 1 base and J 0 bases, leaving 7 bases between the germline ends. Germline CDR1 reads SGHTA; CDR2 reads FQGNSA. The CDR3: CASSLDPFSYNEQFF. The CDR3 region has the DNA TGTGCCAGCAGCTTAGATCCCTTCTCCTACAATGAGCAGTTCTTC.

The CDR3 DNA sequence: TGTGCCAGCAGTGAATTCCCAAGAAGCGAGACCCAGTACTTC. It specifies CASSEFPRSETQYF. The rearrangement links TRBV25-1 to TRBJ2-5; D call uncertain. The CDR3 has 14 residues. Trimming took off 1 base at V and 5 bases at J, with 11 bases between the two ends. Germline V CDR1 and CDR2: MGHDK, SYGVNS.

The gene calls are TRBV25-1 and TRBJ1-2; D gene uncertain. The CDR3 totals 14 residues. The ends were cut back, 1 base at V and 5 bases at J, with 11 bases in the middle. Germline CDR1 reads MGHDK; CDR2 reads SYGVNS. In nucleotides, the CDR3 is TGTGCCAGCAGTGAATGGAGGGCTCCGTATGGCTACACCTTC. It is translated as CASSEWRAPYGYTF.

This chain's CDR3 is CASSPGGGMMNTEAFF. The CDR3 DNA reads as TGCGCCAGCAGCCCCGGGGGGGGGATGATGAACACTGAAGCTTTCTTT. This chain links TRBV4-3 with TRBJ1-1, with D possibly being TRBD1 (5 bases). The CDR3 sequence is 16 residues long. V dropped 4 bases and J dropped 0 bases, with 15 bases sitting between them. Germline lookup yields CDR1 LGHNA and CDR2 YSLEER.

The rearrangement links TRBV28 to TRBJ1-5; 11 bases fit TRBD1. In germline, CDR1 is MDHEN, CDR2 SYDVKM. This CDR3 contains 15 residues. J was trimmed by 5 bases and V by 7 bases; bases with no gene match: 7. CDR3 bases: TGTGCCAGCAAGGTCCCGGGACAGGGGGATCAGCCCCAGCATTTT. This encodes CASKVPGQGDQPQHF.

The rearrangement uses TRBV7-2 and TRBJ2-2; 7 bases are shared with TRBD2. Germline V gives CDR1 SGHTA, CDR2 FQGNSA. The CDR3 is made up of 16 amino acids. The J segment lost 3 bases and the V segment lost 5 bases, leaving 9 bases of the junction unmatched. The CDR3 DNA sequence: TGTGCCAGCAGCCACCGGGATAGCGGGTACACCGGGGAGCTGTTTTTT. Its protein is CASSHRDSGYTGELFF.

The rearrangement uses TRBV7-2 and TRBJ2-3; TRBD2 agrees at 10 bases. The CDR3 contains 15 residues. Germline loops: CDR1 SGHTA, CDR2 FQGNSA. With 2 bases clipped from V and 4 bases from J, the junction kept 3 bases outside the gene matches. CDR3 nucleotide sequence: TGTGCCAGCAGCTTACAAGCGGGAGGGCCAGATACGCAGTATTTT. It yields the protein CASSLQAGGPDTQYF.

The chain combines TRBV4-3 with TRBJ1-5; D possibly corresponds to TRBD1 (5 bases). The V end lost 0 bases, the J end lost 11 bases, and 11 bases lay between the germline ends. CDR1 and CDR2 (germline): LGHNA, YSLEER. CDR3 length: 13 amino acids. The CDR3 loop is CASSQDRESSQHF. For the CDR3, the DNA is TGCGCCAGCAGCCAAGACAGGGAAAGTTCCCAGCATTTT.

This rearrangement joins TRBV18 to TRBJ1-5; 10 nucleotides align to TRBD1. CDR3 size: 17 residues. Germline-derived CDR1 and CDR2 are KGHSH and LQKENI. The V gene end was trimmed by 3 bases and the J gene end by 4 bases; junction bases not matched to a gene: 9. The chain's CDR3 is CASSPGTGVDLNQPQHF. The DNA for the CDR3 is TGTGCCAGCTCACCGGGGACAGGGGTCGATCTAAATCAGCCCCAGCATTTT.

The rearrangement joins TRBV5-1 to TRBJ1-5; D may be TRBD1 (5 bases). The V gene lost 4 bases and the J gene lost 6 bases, with 17 bases spanning the gap. This CDR3 contains 15 residues. Per the germline V gene, CDR1 is SGHRS and CDR2 is YFSETQ. The DNA for the CDR3 is TGCGCCAGCAGCGCGGCAGGGTCCCTCGGTCAGCCCCAGCATTTT. This translates into CASSAAGSLGQPQHF.

CDR3 DNA sequence: TGCGCCAGCAGCCAAGATCCCGGGTCTAACTATGGCTACACCTTC. Encoded protein: CASSQDPGSNYGYTF. The chain is built from TRBV4-3 and TRBJ1-2; D is ambiguous. Germline V CDR1 and CDR2: LGHNA, YSLEER. V lost 0 bases to trimming and J lost 0 bases, with 8 bases between them. The CDR3 covers 15 residues.

V and J are TRBV18 and TRBJ1-1; 9 bases fit TRBD1. CDR3 size: 15 residues. Trimming cost V 6 bases and J 3 bases; bases outside gene matches: 8. Germline CDR1 reads KGHSH; CDR2 reads LQKENI. The CDR3 DNA follows: TGTGCCAGCTCGCCCCGACAGGGGGAAGACACTGAAGCTTTCTTT. Translated: CASSPRQGEDTEAFF.

This chain connects TRBV5-1 to TRBJ1-2; the D gene is possibly TRBD1 (6 bases). This CDR3 has 13 residues. Between the trimmed V and J ends, which lost 4 bases and 4 bases, there was a span of 11 bases. Germline lookup yields CDR1 SGHRS and CDR2 YFSETQ. In nucleotides, the CDR3 is TGCGCCAGCAGCGAGGACAGCTTCTATGGCTACACCTTC. As protein: CASSEDSFYGYTF.

CDR3: CASSESASGGHNEQFF. In nucleotides, the CDR3 is TGCGCCAGCAGTGAGTCGGCTAGCGGGGGGCACAATGAGCAGTTCTTC. The rearrangement joins TRBV10-1 to TRBJ2-1; TRBD2 matches at 11 bases. The CDR3 runs to 16 residues. Unmatched junction bases numbered 3, after V lost 0 bases and J lost 5 bases. Germline V gene lookup returns CDR1 WNHNN and CDR2 SYGVQD (reference sequence).